The sequence of this T cell receptor beta chain was determined in a study of PD-1 blockade in classical Hodgkin lymphoma. Study overall: Administration of nivolumab to patients was at 3 mg/kg intravenously every 2 weeks.

Using immunoSEQ multiplex PCR, the repertoire was profiled, and TCRdb retains in-frame clones only, with some absent. Of 18,000 or so clones listed, 60% to 80% were seen once; the top ten hold around 2.3%. Study results and limitations: By cycle point C4D1, TCR diversity had risen significantly in CD4+ cells (but not CD8+ cells).

Indicated time point: cycle 4 day 1 (C4D1), after five to seven weeks of nivolumab. All patients experienced relapse after autologous stem cell transplantation, and brentuximab vedotin exposure was variable. Isolation of CD4+ T cells from thawed PBMCs was performed by magnetic negative selection. From germline, CDR1 is SQVTM and CDR2 ANQGSEA. V was cut by 3 bases and J by 3 bases, with 11 bases left in between. The CDR3 spans 14 residues. A remark on this clone: Its antigen remains unidentified.

The sequences come from CD4+ T cells from blood, collected before the fourth cycle of nivolumab. The chain couples TRBV29-1 to TRBJ2-2; no firm D call. The clonotype originates from a human donor with classical Hodgkin lymphoma. As DNA, the CDR3 is TGCAGCGTTGACGGTCGGGCCGACACCGGGGAGCTGTTTTTT. It translates to CSVDGRADTGELFF.